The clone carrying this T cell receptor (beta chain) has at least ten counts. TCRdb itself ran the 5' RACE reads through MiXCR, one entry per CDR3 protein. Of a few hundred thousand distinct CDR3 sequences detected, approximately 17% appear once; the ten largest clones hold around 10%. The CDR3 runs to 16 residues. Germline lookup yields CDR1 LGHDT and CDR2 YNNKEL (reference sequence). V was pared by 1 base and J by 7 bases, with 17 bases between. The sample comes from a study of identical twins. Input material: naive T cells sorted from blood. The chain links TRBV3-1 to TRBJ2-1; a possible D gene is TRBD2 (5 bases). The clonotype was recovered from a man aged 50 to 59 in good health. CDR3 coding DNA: TGTGCCAGCAGCCAAGTGAACGGGTACTGGACTAATGAGCAGTTCTTC. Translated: CASSQVNGYWTNEQFF.